This T cell receptor (beta chain) originates from a study of blood T cell repertoires in COVID-19. In its sample, this clone was seen once. Profiling relied on immunoSEQ multiplex PCR, and the TCRdb table lists in-frame clones only, not all of them. The sample contains about 150,000 clones, 78% of which appear only once. The CDR3 has 14 amino acids. Per germline, CDR1 SGHAT and CDR2 FQNNGV. The V end was cut by 5 bases, the J end by 1 base, with 12 bases between. This chain joins TRBV11-2 and TRBJ2-7; D is perhaps TRBD1 (6 bases). What was sequenced was peripheral blood. This sequence originates from an elderly woman with acute or convalescent COVID-19. The CDR3, as DNA: TGTGCCAGCAGCCAAAACAGGGATTCCTACGAGCAGTACTTC. It is translated as CASSQNRDSYEQYF.